This paragraph reports one T cell receptor (beta chain). CDR3 length equals 13 residues. In germline, CDR1 is KGHSH, CDR2 LQKENI. J gave up 6 bases and V 3 bases, and 5 bases lay outside the gene matches. This entry is derived from a study of blood T cell repertoires in COVID-19. Study at large: Specimens from acute and convalescent COVID-19 originated in the United States, Italy and Spain. PBMCs, B-cell-depleted T cells, or T cells provided the cDNA or gDNA that made up the material.

Authors' data handling: Cell counts per sample came from amplifying reference gene primers. The repertoire was sequenced with immunoSEQ multiplex PCR; TCRdb's copy has only in-frame clones and lacks some. V and J calls and clone size are those listed in that table; D and trimming were worked out from the DNA. The data show 210,000 or so clones, 84% seen once. The receptor's source is a woman aged 45-60 years with active or convalescent COVID-19. The material sequenced was peripheral blood. The chain couples TRBV18 to TRBJ2-7; 7 bases are shared with TRBD2. The CDR3 protein is CASSPSTGGEQYV. The CDR3 nucleotides read TGTGCCAGCTCACCGTCCACGGGGGGCGAGCAGTACGTC.